This T cell receptor (beta chain) was found in a study of T-cell reconstitution after alpha-beta-depleted transplantation in children. This clonotype turned up a few times. Using unique molecular identifiers, the investigators prepared the TCRbeta library. TCRdb independently ran MiXCR on the PCR reads; one entry per CDR3 protein. The sample records roughly 590,000 distinct CDR3 sequences, around 17% being singletons. CDR3 length equals 18 residues. Germline lookup yields CDR1 SGHKS and CDR2 YYEKEE (reference sequence). V was pared by 3 bases and J by 1 base, with 11 bases of the junction left unmatched.

This receptor was taken from a human donor who donated a stem cell graft to a child with acute myeloid leukemia. Sample: PBMCs from the stem cell graft donor, taken from the stem cell graft. The rearrangement uses TRBV5-5 and TRBJ2-2; 8 bases are shared with TRBD1. The DNA of the CDR3 is TGTGCCAGCAGCTATCAAATATTCGGGACAGGGAACACCGGGGAGCTGTTTTTT. Translation: CASSYQIFGTGNTGELFF. The full variable domain, rest sourced from reference TRBV5-5 and TRBJ2-2, is DAGVTQSPTHLIKTRGQQVTLRCSPISGHKSVSWYQQVLGQGPQFIFQYYEKEERGRGNFPDRFSARQFPNYSSELNVNALLLGDSALYLCASSYQIFGTGNTGELFFGEGSRLTVL.